The rows below give T cell receptor beta chains drawn from one sample of a study of blood T cell repertoires in COVID-19. Data came from immunoSEQ multiplex PCR; TCRdb stores just in-frame clones and leaves some out. Of around 240,000 clones listed, almost 85% are singletons. The specimen was peripheral blood. The receptors were sampled from a woman aged 80 or older with acute or convalescent COVID-19. The CDR3 runs from the conserved cysteine through the conserved F or W. D genes are given only for firm matches. Some rows mark clone size as missing; the rest say once, few, many or name a class of expanded clone.

v_gene: TRBV29-1; d_gene: NA; j_gene: TRBJ1-1; abundance: few; CDR3nt: TGCAGCTTCCTGCTCCAGGGAAGCCAAAAAGAAGCTTTCTTT; CDR3aa: CSFLLQGSQKEAFF
v_gene: TRBV7-2; d_gene: NA; j_gene: TRBJ1-1; abundance: NA; CDR3nt: TGTGCCAGCAGCTTAGCAAGGGGGACCACTGAAGCTTTCTTT; CDR3aa: CASSLARGTTEAFF
v_gene: TRBV7-9; d_gene: NA; j_gene: TRBJ1-1; abundance: NA; CDR3nt: TGTGCCAGCAGCTTAGTAGACACTGAAGCTTTCTTT; CDR3aa: CASSLVDTEAFF
v_gene: TRBV7-2; d_gene: TRBD1; j_gene: TRBJ2-5; abundance: NA; CDR3nt: TGTGCCAGCAGCCCTGGACAGGGTTACGAGACCCAGTACTTC; CDR3aa: CASSPGQGYETQYF
v_gene: TRBV6-1; d_gene: TRBD1; j_gene: TRBJ1-5; abundance: NA; CDR3nt: TGTGCCAGCAGTGACACCGGGACAGGGAACAATCAGCCCCAGCATTTT; CDR3aa: CASSDTGTGNNQPQHF
v_gene: TRBV9; d_gene: NA; j_gene: TRBJ2-5; abundance: NA; CDR3nt: TGTGCCAGCAGCGTATCGGTAGTCCCCCGGGAGACCCAGTACTTC; CDR3aa: CASSVSVVPRETQYF
v_gene: TRBV6-1; d_gene: NA; j_gene: TRBJ2-7; abundance: NA; CDR3nt: TGTGCCAGCAGTGAAGTAATAACCTACGAGCAGTACTTC; CDR3aa: CASSEVITYEQYF
v_gene: TRBV4-3; d_gene: TRBD2; j_gene: TRBJ2-1; abundance: NA; CDR3nt: TGCGCCAGCAGCCGAAAAGTAGCGGGAGAGCAGTTCTTC; CDR3aa: CASSRKVAGEQFF
v_gene: TRBV6-6; d_gene: NA; j_gene: TRBJ1-6; abundance: NA; CDR3nt: TGTGCCAGCAGCCACGACAGCCAGAATTCACCCCTCCACTTT; CDR3aa: CASSHDSQNSPLHF
v_gene: TRBV10-3; d_gene: TRBD2; j_gene: TRBJ2-5; abundance: NA; CDR3nt: TGTGCCATCAGTGAGTCGTATGGTCTAGCGGGATACCAAGAGACCCAGTACTTC; CDR3aa: CAISESYGLAGYQETQYF
v_gene: TRBV7-9; d_gene: NA; j_gene: TRBJ2-7; abundance: once; CDR3nt: TGTGCCAGCAGCACAGACAGTTACGAGCAGTACTTC; CDR3aa: CASSTDSYEQYF
v_gene: TRBV28; d_gene: NA; j_gene: TRBJ1-4; abundance: NA; CDR3nt: TGTGCCAGCAGTGGGCCTTGGAATGAAAAACTGTTTTTT; CDR3aa: CASSGPWNEKLFF
v_gene: TRBV10-2; d_gene: TRBD1; j_gene: TRBJ1-2; abundance: NA; CDR3nt: TGCGCCAGCAGTGACCCTACAGGGGTTTTCGATGGCTACACCTTC; CDR3aa: CASSDPTGVFDGYTF
v_gene: TRBV6-1; d_gene: NA; j_gene: TRBJ2-2; abundance: NA; CDR3nt: TGTGCCAGCAGTGAGGTACCAGCCGGGGAGCTGTTTTTT; CDR3aa: CASSEVPAGELFF
v_gene: TRBV30; d_gene: NA; j_gene: TRBJ1-2; abundance: NA; CDR3nt: TGTGCCTGGGCCGCTGGTATACTCTATGGCTACACCTTC; CDR3aa: CAWAAGILYGYTF
v_gene: TRBV20-1; d_gene: TRBD1; j_gene: TRBJ2-7; abundance: NA; CDR3nt: TGCAGTGCTAGTCAACCGGGACAGATTATCTCCTACGAGCAGTACTTC; CDR3aa: CSASQPGQIISYEQYF
v_gene: TRBV7-7; d_gene: NA; j_gene: TRBJ2-5; abundance: NA; CDR3nt: TGTGCCAGCAGCTCAGCAACCCTAGAGCGAGAGACCCAGTACTTC; CDR3aa: CASSSATLERETQYF
v_gene: TRBV5-8; d_gene: NA; j_gene: TRBJ1-4; abundance: NA; CDR3nt: TGTGCCAGCAGGCGGGCGGGACGGAATAATGAAAAACTGTTTTTT; CDR3aa: CASRRAGRNNEKLFF
v_gene: TRBV7-2; d_gene: TRBD2; j_gene: TRBJ2-7; abundance: NA; CDR3nt: TGTGCCAGCAGCAGAGCGGGATCCACCTACGAGCAGTACTTC; CDR3aa: CASSRAGSTYEQYF
v_gene: TRBV6-5; d_gene: NA; j_gene: TRBJ1-3; abundance: NA; CDR3nt: TGTGCCAGCAGTTACGGAGGGGCAAACACCATATATTTT; CDR3aa: CASSYGGANTIYF
v_gene: TRBV5-1; d_gene: TRBD1; j_gene: TRBJ2-4; abundance: NA; CDR3nt: TGCGCCAGCAGCTTGACCGAGGGGACAGAGTACTTC; CDR3aa: CASSLTEGTEYF
v_gene: TRBV9; d_gene: NA; j_gene: TRBJ2-5; abundance: NA; CDR3nt: TGTGCCAGCAGCCCAACGGGGTCACTCCGAGAGGCCCAGTACTTC; CDR3aa: CASSPTGSLREAQYF
v_gene: TRBV24-1; d_gene: NA; j_gene: TRBJ2-3; abundance: NA; CDR3nt: TGTGCCACCAGTGAGACAGGCCTTAGCACAGATACGCAGTATTTT; CDR3aa: CATSETGLSTDTQYF
v_gene: TRBV27; d_gene: NA; j_gene: TRBJ2-2; abundance: NA; CDR3nt: TGTGCCAGCAGTTTATTGCAGGACATAAGTAACACCGGGGAGCTGTTTTTT; CDR3aa: CASSLLQDISNTGELFF
v_gene: TRBV29-1; d_gene: TRBD2; j_gene: TRBJ2-5; abundance: NA; CDR3nt: TGCAGCGCTAGCGGGAAAGAGACCCAGTACTTC; CDR3aa: CSASGKETQYF
v_gene: TRBV5-1; d_gene: TRBD1; j_gene: TRBJ2-7; abundance: NA; CDR3nt: TGCGCCAGCAGCAAGACAGGGGGCAATTACGAGCAGTACTTC; CDR3aa: CASSKTGGNYEQYF
v_gene: TRBV4-1; d_gene: TRBD1; j_gene: TRBJ2-7; abundance: NA; CDR3nt: TGCGCCAGCAGCCAAATTTTTTCACAGGGGGGTGGCTACGAGCAGTACTTC; CDR3aa: CASSQIFSQGGGYEQYF
v_gene: TRBV6-5; d_gene: NA; j_gene: TRBJ2-7; abundance: once; CDR3nt: TGTGCCAGCAGTTACTCGAAAACCGGGTTCTCCTACGAGCAGTACTTC; CDR3aa: CASSYSKTGFSYEQYF
v_gene: TRBV7-2; d_gene: TRBD1; j_gene: TRBJ1-3; abundance: NA; CDR3nt: TGTGCCAGCAGCTTAGCGGGGACAGGAGATCGCTCTGGAAACACCATATATTTT; CDR3aa: CASSLAGTGDRSGNTIYF
v_gene: TRBV6-2/TRBV6-3; d_gene: TRBD1; j_gene: TRBJ2-1; abundance: NA; CDR3nt: TGTGCCAGCAGTCCATTCCTCCGGGACAGGGGGTTTAATGAGCAGTTCTTC; CDR3aa: CASSPFLRDRGFNEQFF
v_gene: TRBV28; d_gene: TRBD1; j_gene: TRBJ1-2; abundance: NA; CDR3nt: TGTGCCAGCAGTCAATCCGGGACAGGGTCCCTTCATGGCTACACCTTC; CDR3aa: CASSQSGTGSLHGYTF
v_gene: TRBV7-9; d_gene: TRBD1; j_gene: TRBJ1-1; abundance: once; CDR3nt: TGTGCCAGCAGCCCACAGACAGGGACTAACACTGAAGCTTTCTTT; CDR3aa: CASSPQTGTNTEAFF
v_gene: TRBV6-6; d_gene: NA; j_gene: TRBJ2-3; abundance: NA; CDR3nt: TGTGCCAGCGGGGGGGCCGAAAGAGCAGATACGCAGTATTTT; CDR3aa: CASGGAERADTQYF
v_gene: TRBV27; d_gene: NA; j_gene: TRBJ2-1; abundance: NA; CDR3nt: TGTGCCAGCAGTTTATTCGGGCGGGATGAGCAGTTCTTC; CDR3aa: CASSLFGRDEQFF
v_gene: TRBV5-1; d_gene: NA; j_gene: TRBJ2-3; abundance: NA; CDR3nt: TGCGCCAGCAGCTCCGGTCAGCGGGTTGGTACAGATACGCAGTATTTT; CDR3aa: CASSSGQRVGTDTQYF
v_gene: TRBV2; d_gene: NA; j_gene: TRBJ1-1; abundance: NA; CDR3nt: TGTGCCAGCCTGAAAGGGGCGTTTTCTGAAGCTTTCTTT; CDR3aa: CASLKGAFSEAFF
v_gene: TRBV7-8; d_gene: TRBD1; j_gene: TRBJ1-1; abundance: NA; CDR3nt: TGTGCCAGCAGCTCGACAGGGGAGGGAGGGTCTGAAGCTTTCTTT; CDR3aa: CASSSTGEGGSEAFF
v_gene: TRBV5-6; d_gene: NA; j_gene: TRBJ2-3; abundance: NA; CDR3nt: TGTGCCAGCAGGCACGGACTGTCGGGCACAGATACGCAGTATTTT; CDR3aa: CASRHGLSGTDTQYF
v_gene: TRBV3-1/TRBV3-2; d_gene: NA; j_gene: TRBJ1-5; abundance: NA; CDR3nt: TGTGCCAGCAGAAGTAAGGGGGTCCAGCCCCAGCATTTT; CDR3aa: CASRSKGVQPQHF
v_gene: TRBV4-1; d_gene: TRBD1; j_gene: TRBJ1-5; abundance: NA; CDR3nt: TGCGCCAGCAGCCATCGAATGGACAGGGGTTATCAGCCCCAGCATTTT; CDR3aa: CASSHRMDRGYQPQHF